This TCR beta chain emerged from a study of T cells expressing NK-cell markers. About the research overall: Sorted CD3+CD56+NKG2C+, CD3+CD56+NKG2C- and CD3+CD56-NKG2C+ T cells provided the TCR beta repertoires. Seven donors tested HCMV-seropositive and one tested seronegative among the eight sequenced.

The CDR3 contains 18 residues. Germline lookup yields CDR1 SGHRS and CDR2 YFSETQ. In the case of this clonotype: Its antigen is not identified.

UMIs accompanied the 5'RACE template switching by which TCR beta cDNA was made. TCRdb re-analyzed the 5' RACE reads; it lists each CDR3 protein once, without DNA. This sample's clone table lists 300,000 to 500,000 distinct CDR3 sequences. Study observations and caveats: It is unclear if expanded NKG2C-expressing clones target HCMV antigens.

The receptor was isolated from a woman aged 50 to 65 in good health. The source material was blood T cells: a sorted CD56 or NKG2C T cell subset, CD4+ or CD8+ T cells, or bulk PBMC T cells (not recorded which). This chain uses TRBV5-1 with TRBJ2-1; TCRdb's D call, TRBD2, is unchecked because there is no DNA. The CDR3 here is CASSLDQSLAGGRQEQFF. Complete variable domain (other parts from reference TRBV5-1 and TRBJ2-1): KAGVTQTPRYLIKTRGQQVTLSCSPISGHRSVSWYQQTPGQGLQFLFEYFSETQRNKGNFPGRFSGRQFSNSRSEMNVSTLELGDSALYLCASSLDQSLAGGRQEQFFGPGTRLTVL.